This TCR beta chain was sequenced for a study of regulatory T cells in long-lasting Graves disease. Points from the study as a whole: TRBV28 was favored in persistent disease, as were TRBJ1-2 and TRBJ2-5.

This clonotype was seen only once. The antigen is not known. Trimming at V came to 8 bases and at J to 4 bases, leaving 6 bases not matched to a gene. CDR1 and CDR2 (germline): MNHEY, SVGEGT. The CDR3 totals 13 residues. Described time point: newly diagnosed GD, antithyroid drugs for less than 3 months. PBMC RNA served as the TCR library source. Sequencing libraries for TCR beta were prepared with iRepertoire HTBI primers and Arm-PCR of CDR3 regions. One entry per CDR3 protein, called by TCRdb with MiXCR from the multiplex PCR reads. The sample holds 380,000 or so distinct CDR3 sequences, about a sixth seen once. This same sample was also taken into another study, of T cells in Graves' hyperthyroidism and ophthalmopathy. That study adds: Clinical symptoms, serum thyroxine and TRAb, thyroid ultrasound and orbital computed tomography were used for the diagnoses. A first-round RT-PCR of the TCR CDR3 used the HTBI primer set. The model foresaw ophthalmopathy a median approximately 6.1 months prior to onset.

The chain recombines TRBV6-2 or TRBV6-3 with TRBJ1-1, with 8 bases that match TRBD1. The receptor was derived from a woman aged 18-30 years with Graves disease. The sample here was peripheral blood mononuclear cells (PBMCs), taken at new diagnosis, from a patient treated with antithyroid drugs. The CDR3 region is CASPEDRGTEAFF. In nucleotides, the CDR3 is TGTGCCAGCCCGGAAGACAGGGGCACTGAAGCTTTCTTT.